This T cell receptor (beta chain) was captured by sequencing in a study of blood T cell repertoires in COVID-19. Study-level information: COVID-19 samples from acute and convalescent phases originated in the United States, Italy and Spain. The analysed material was cDNA or gDNA that came from T cells, B-cell-depleted T cells, or PBMCs.

Seattle-derived patients entered the study during active infection and were followed longitudinally. Germline values: CDR1 SGHRS, CDR2 YFSETQ. This CDR3 contains 15 residues. V lost 4 bases and J lost 1, with 14 bases in between. Authors' analysis steps: Counts of nucleated cells, estimated from reference gene primer amplification, were obtained. Method: immunoSEQ multiplex PCR; TCRdb's copy keeps in-frame clones and lacks some. V, J and clone size were drawn from that table, and D and trimming were deduced from the DNA. The data contain fewer than 700,000 clones, approximately 88% of them singletons.

V and J are TRBV5-1 and TRBJ1-1; D unresolved. The sequence was collected from a woman aged 45-60 years with COVID-19, enrolled during active disease. Sample: peripheral blood. CDR3 coding DNA: TGCGCCAGCAGCCCGAGAAATTTTAAGAACACTGAAGCTTTCTTT. This translates into CASSPRNFKNTEAFF.